A selection of T cell receptor beta chains follows, all from one sample in a study of radiation and T cells in renal cell carcinoma. Assay used: immunoSEQ multiplex PCR; TCRdb lists only in-frame clones, some missing. The data contain about 130,000 clones, 81% of them singletons. The material was blood, obtained from a patient whose treatment included radiotherapy and nephrectomy. These receptors were collected from a man in his fifties with renal cell carcinoma. Each CDR3 is given without its conserved first and last residue. The order of the fields is V gene, CDR3 protein.

v_gene: TRBV5-1
CDR3aa: ASRTGTLYEQY

v_gene: TRBV2
CDR3aa: ASSEQGGINT

v_gene: TRBV19
CDR3aa: ASRQDHSNQPQH

v_gene: TRBV7-9
CDR3aa: ASVTSGASYNEQF

v_gene: TRBV4-3
CDR3aa: ASSQEAGGTDTQY

v_gene: TRBV5-1
CDR3aa: ASSLALNSYNEQF

v_gene: TRBV5-1
CDR3aa: ASSSQQGAANEKLF

v_gene: TRBV4-1
CDR3aa: ASSQPGHNYGYT

v_gene: TRBV30
CDR3aa: AWRSTDTQY

v_gene: TRBV18
CDR3aa: ASSPRGPREVSGANVLT

v_gene: TRBV7-6
CDR3aa: ASSFEAGWVNTEAF

v_gene: TRBV10-1
CDR3aa: ASSDQGSGTYEQY

v_gene: TRBV6-5
CDR3aa: ASSYSTGEYEQY

v_gene: TRBV9
CDR3aa: ASSVGGASTDTQY

v_gene: TRBV5-1
CDR3aa: ASNRENKGYT

v_gene: TRBV2
CDR3aa: ASSELRGGETQY

v_gene: TRBV7-2
CDR3aa: ASSLAEGPGGRNTIY

v_gene: TRBV9
CDR3aa: ASSPRGDRANTGELF

v_gene: TRBV7-2
CDR3aa: ASSLVGQGDTEAF

v_gene: TRBV2
CDR3aa: ASKGLGDEQF

v_gene: TRBV6-5
CDR3aa: ASRFPGPLDEQY

v_gene: TRBV7-9
CDR3aa: ASSLEGLSEQY